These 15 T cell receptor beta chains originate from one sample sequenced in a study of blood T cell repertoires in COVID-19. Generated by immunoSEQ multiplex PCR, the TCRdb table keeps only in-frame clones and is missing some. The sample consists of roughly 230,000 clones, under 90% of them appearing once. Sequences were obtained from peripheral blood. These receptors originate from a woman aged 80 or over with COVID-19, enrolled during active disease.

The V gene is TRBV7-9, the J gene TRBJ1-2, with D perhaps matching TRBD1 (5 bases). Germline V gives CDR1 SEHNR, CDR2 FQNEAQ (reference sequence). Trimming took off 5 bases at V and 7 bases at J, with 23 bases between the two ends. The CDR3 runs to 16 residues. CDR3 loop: CASSQEARAPDGGYTF. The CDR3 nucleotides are TGTGCCAGCAGCCAAGAGGCCAGGGCTCCGGACGGTGGCTACACCTTC.

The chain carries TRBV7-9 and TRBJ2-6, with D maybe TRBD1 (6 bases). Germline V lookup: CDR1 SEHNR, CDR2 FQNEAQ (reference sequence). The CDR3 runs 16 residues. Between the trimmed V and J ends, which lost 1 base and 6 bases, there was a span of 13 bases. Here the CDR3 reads CASSLGKGDPANVLTF. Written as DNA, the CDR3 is TGTGCCAGCAGCTTAGGCAAGGGGGATCCGGCCAACGTCCTGACTTTC.

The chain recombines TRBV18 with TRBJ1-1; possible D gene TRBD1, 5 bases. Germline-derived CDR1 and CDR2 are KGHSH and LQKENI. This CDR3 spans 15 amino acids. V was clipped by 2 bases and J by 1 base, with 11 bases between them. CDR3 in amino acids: CASSPLSRANTEAFF. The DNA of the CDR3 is TGTGCCAGCTCACCATTGAGCAGGGCGAACACTGAAGCTTTCTTT. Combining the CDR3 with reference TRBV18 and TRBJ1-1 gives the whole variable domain NAGVMQNPRHLVRRRGQEARLRCSPMKGHSHVYWYRQLPEEGLKFMVYLQKENIIDESGMPKERFSAEFPKEGPSILRIQQVVRGDSAAYFCASSPLSRANTEAFFGQGTRLTVV.

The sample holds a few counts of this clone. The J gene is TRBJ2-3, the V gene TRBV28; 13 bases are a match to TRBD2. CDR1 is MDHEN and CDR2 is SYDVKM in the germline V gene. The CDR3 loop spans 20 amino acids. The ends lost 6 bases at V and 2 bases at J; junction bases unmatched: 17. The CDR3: CASRTEGTGTSGEHTDTQYF. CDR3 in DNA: TGTGCCAGCAGGACCGAGGGGACGGGGACTAGCGGGGAACACACAGATACGCAGTATTTT. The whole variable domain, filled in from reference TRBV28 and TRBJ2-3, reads DVKVTQSSRYLVKRTGEKVFLECVQDMDHENMFWYRQDPGLGLRLIYFSYDVKMKEKGDIPEGYSVSREKKERFSLILESASTNQTSMYLCASRTEGTGTSGEHTDTQYFGPGTRLTVL.

The CDR3 here is CASSTNIGTDTQYF. CDR3 nucleotides: TGTGCCAGTAGTACAAATATCGGGACAGATACGCAGTATTTT. The genes are TRBV19 and TRBJ2-3; unclear D gene. Looked up from germline, CDR1 is LNHDA and CDR2 is SQIVND (reference sequence). This CDR3 comprises 14 residues. V lost 4 bases and J lost 3, with 11 bases in between.

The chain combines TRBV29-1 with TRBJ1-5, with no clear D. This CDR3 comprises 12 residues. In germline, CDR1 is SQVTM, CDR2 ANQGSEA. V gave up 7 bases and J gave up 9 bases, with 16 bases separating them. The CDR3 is CSASDPGGPQHF. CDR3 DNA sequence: TGCAGCGCCTCAGACCCAGGTGGGCCCCAGCATTTT.

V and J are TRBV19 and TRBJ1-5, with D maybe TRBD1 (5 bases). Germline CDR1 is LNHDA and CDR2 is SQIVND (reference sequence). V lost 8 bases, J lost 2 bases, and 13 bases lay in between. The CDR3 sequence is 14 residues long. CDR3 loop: CASLGGGGNQPQHF. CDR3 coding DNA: TGTGCCAGTTTGGGGGGGGGAGGCAATCAGCCCCAGCATTTT. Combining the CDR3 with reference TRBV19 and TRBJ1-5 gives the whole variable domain DGGITQSPKYLFRKEGQNVTLSCEQNLNHDAMYWYRQDPGQGLRLIYYSQIVNDFQKGDIAEGYSVSREKKESFPLTVTSAQKNPTAFYLCASLGGGGNQPQHFGDGTRLSIL.

The CDR3 here is CASIPPPGQGTNYGYTF. CDR3 sequence (DNA): TGTGCCAGTATCCCTCCTCCGGGACAGGGGACTAACTATGGCTACACCTTC. The V gene is TRBV19, the J gene TRBJ1-2, with TRBD1 matching over 10 bases. CDR3 length: 17 amino acids. The germline gives CDR1 LNHDA, CDR2 SQIVND (reference sequence). Trimming cost V 7 bases and J 0 bases; bases outside gene matches: 11.

The DNA of the CDR3 is TGCAGCGTTCACAGTAATAACTATGGCTACACCTTC. This codes for CSVHSNNYGYTF. The chain joins TRBV29-1 to TRBJ1-2; D gene unclear. The CDR3 spans 12 residues. The germline gives CDR1 SQVTM, CDR2 ANQGSEA. Trimming pared 5 bases from V and 1 base from J, leaving 8 bases between.

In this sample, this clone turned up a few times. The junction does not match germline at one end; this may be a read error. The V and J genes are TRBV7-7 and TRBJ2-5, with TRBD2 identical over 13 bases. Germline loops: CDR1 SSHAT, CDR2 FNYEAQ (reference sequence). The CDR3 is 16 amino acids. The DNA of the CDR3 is TGTGCTAGCAGCACGCGACTAGCGGGGGGACAAGAGACCCAGTACTTC. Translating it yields CASSTRLAGGQETQYF.

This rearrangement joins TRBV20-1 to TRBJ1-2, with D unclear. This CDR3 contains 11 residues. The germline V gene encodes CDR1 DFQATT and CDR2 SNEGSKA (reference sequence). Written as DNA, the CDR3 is TGCAGCGCGGAACTAAACTATGGCTACACCTTC. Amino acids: CSAELNYGYTF.

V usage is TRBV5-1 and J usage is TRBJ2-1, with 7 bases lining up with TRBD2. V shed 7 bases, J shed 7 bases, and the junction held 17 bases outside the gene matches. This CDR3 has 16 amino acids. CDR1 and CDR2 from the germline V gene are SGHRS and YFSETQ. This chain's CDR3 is CASRRRDYRTSNEQFF. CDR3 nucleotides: TGCGCCAGCCGTAGACGGGACTATCGTACCAGTAATGAGCAGTTCTTC.

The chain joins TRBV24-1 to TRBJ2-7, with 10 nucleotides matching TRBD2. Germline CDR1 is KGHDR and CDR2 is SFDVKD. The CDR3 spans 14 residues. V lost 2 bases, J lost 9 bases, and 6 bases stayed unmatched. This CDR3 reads CATSDSLLAGGQYF. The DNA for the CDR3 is TGTGCCACCAGTGATTCCCTTTTAGCGGGGGGGCAGTACTTC.

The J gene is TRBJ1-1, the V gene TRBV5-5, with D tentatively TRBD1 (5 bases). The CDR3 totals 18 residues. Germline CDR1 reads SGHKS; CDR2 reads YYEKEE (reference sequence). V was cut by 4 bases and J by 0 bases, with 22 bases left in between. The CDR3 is CASSPRGGRGDMNTEAFF. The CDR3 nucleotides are TGTGCCAGCAGCCCTCGGGGGGGGAGAGGAGATATGAACACTGAAGCTTTCTTT.

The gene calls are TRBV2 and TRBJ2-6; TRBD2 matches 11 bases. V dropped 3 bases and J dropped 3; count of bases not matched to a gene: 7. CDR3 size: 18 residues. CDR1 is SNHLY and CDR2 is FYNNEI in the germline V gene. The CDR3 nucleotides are TGTGCCAGCAGTGATGGTAGCGGGGGGGCTGGTGGGGCCAACGTCCTGACTTTC. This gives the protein CASSDGSGGAGGANVLTF.